The 32 T cell receptor beta chains below come from one sample, sequenced in a study of neurological immune-mediated disorders. MiXCR, run by TCRdb on the 5' RACE reads, gives a single entry per CDR3 protein. The repertoire holds about 54,000 distinct CDR3 sequences, about 4.2% seen once, with 1.5% to 2% in the top ten. The sample was CD4+ T cells from blood. All receptors come from a middle-aged woman with multiple sclerosis.

This clonotype was observed many times. V usage is TRBV5-4 and J usage is TRBJ1-2; unclear D gene. The germline V gene has CDR1 SGHNT and CDR2 YYREEE (reference sequence). V lost 6 bases, J lost 5 bases, and 17 bases lay in between. CDR3 length: 14 residues. The CDR3 loop reads CASTFGAVGYGYTF. Here the CDR3 DNA reads TGTGCCAGCACCTTCGGAGCCGTTGGGTATGGCTACACCTTC.

This clonotype has a count of ten or more. The chain carries TRBV29-1 and TRBJ2-3; 12 bases fit TRBD2. The length of the CDR3 is 20 residues. Germline trimming cut 0 bases from V and 1 base from J; bases unmatched to any gene: 14. The V gene's germline CDR1 is SQVTM and CDR2 ANQGSEA. CDR3 DNA sequence: TGCAGCGTTGAAGATTACGGGGCTAGCGGGGGGGCCAAGGGCACAGATACGCAGTATTTT. Its translation: CSVEDYGASGGAKGTDTQYF.

This clonotype was recorded many times. The chain links TRBV4-1 to TRBJ2-7; D is possibly TRBD1 or TRBD2 (5 bases each). The CDR3 extends over 17 amino acids. Germline CDR1 reads MGHRA; CDR2 reads YSYEKL. Trimming shortened V by 0 bases and J by 2 bases, and 17 bases separated the two germline ends. The CDR3 region has the DNA TGCGCCAGCAGCCAAGAACCCTTATGGGACCGCCCCTACGAGCAGTACTTC. It is translated as CASSQEPLWDRPYEQYF.

This clonotype was seen many times. The CDR3 bases are TGTGCCAGCAGCCTCAGCGGAAACACCGGGGAGCTGTTTTTT. Amino acid sequence: CASSLSGNTGELFF. This chain connects TRBV11-2 to TRBJ2-2; tentatively, D is TRBD2 (5 bases). Germline assignment: CDR1 SGHAT and CDR2 FQNNGV. The CDR3 consists of 14 residues. Trimming stripped 5 bases from V and 2 bases from J, with 9 bases between.

This clonotype was seen many times. This chain joins TRBV9 and TRBJ1-1, with no clear D. The V gene's germline CDR1 is SGDLS and CDR2 YYNGEE. This CDR3 comprises 12 residues. With 2 bases removed from V and 7 bases from J, the gap between germline ends came to 9 bases. The CDR3 region is CASSVTHGEAFF. The CDR3 coding sequence is TGTGCCAGCAGCGTCACCCACGGTGAAGCTTTCTTT.

Many counts were recorded for this clonotype. The chain is built from TRBV29-1 and TRBJ1-1; 12 positions match TRBD1. This CDR3 contains 13 residues. Germline V CDR1 and CDR2: SQVTM, ANQGSEA. Trimming took 6 bases from V and 5 from J; bases not matched to a gene: 4. CDR3 sequence: CSVTGQGATEAFF. The CDR3 region has the DNA TGCAGCGTGACGGGACAGGGGGCGACTGAAGCTTTCTTT.

This clonotype was recorded at least ten times. V is TRBV9 and J is TRBJ2-6, with D unclear. Germline V gene lookup returns CDR1 SGDLS and CDR2 YYNGEE. Trimming removed 4 bases at V and 0 bases at J, with 14 bases between. This CDR3 region has 17 residues. CDR3 DNA: TGTGCCAGCAGCCCCCCCGGCCGGCACTCTGGGGCCAACGTCCTGACTTTC. This encodes CASSPPGRHSGANVLTF.

This clonotype appeared many times. The rearrangement links TRBV10-3 to TRBJ1-1, with D possibly TRBD1 on 6 matching bases. Trimming took off 2 bases at V and 5 bases at J, with 12 bases between the two ends. This CDR3 is 14 amino acids long. Germline V gene data show CDR1 as ENHRY and CDR2 as SYGVKD. The CDR3: CAISEGGARTEAFF. As DNA, the CDR3 is TGTGCCATCAGTGAGGGGGGGGCGCGTACTGAAGCTTTCTTT.

In its sample, this clonotype was seen many times. This chain's CDR3 is CASSLVRTLSNEQFF. As DNA, the CDR3 is TGTGCCAGCAGCTTAGTGCGGACTCTTAGCAATGAGCAGTTCTTC. This chain links TRBV7-8 with TRBJ2-1, with D tentatively TRBD2 (5 bases). CDR3 length: 15 residues. CDR1 is SGHVS and CDR2 is FQNEAQ in the germline V gene. The V end lost 1 base, the J end lost 6 bases, and 13 bases lay between the germline ends. The entire variable domain, with the rest obtained from reference TRBV7-8 and TRBJ2-1, is as follows: GAGVSQSPRYKVAKRGQDVALRCDPISGHVSLFWYQQALGQGPEFLTYFQNEAQLDKSGLPSDRFFAERPEGSVSTLKIQRTQQEDSAVYLCASSLVRTLSNEQFFGPGTRLTVL.

This clonotype was observed many times. The chain combines TRBV5-8 with TRBJ1-1; D is uncertain. The length of the CDR3 is 12 residues. Trimming removed 0 bases from V and 7 bases from J, with 7 bases in between. From germline, CDR1 is SGHTS and CDR2 YDEGEE. CDR3 region: CASSLGANEAFF. Here the CDR3 DNA reads TGTGCCAGCAGCTTGGGGGCTAATGAAGCTTTCTTT. The variable domain in full, completed from reference TRBV5-8 and TRBJ1-1, reads EAGVTQSPTHLIKTRGQQATLRCSPISGHTSVYWYQQALGLGLQFLLWYDEGEERNRGNFPPRFSGRQFPNYSSELNVNALELEDSALYLCASSLGANEAFFGQGTRLTVV.

This sequence joins TRBV18 and TRBJ1-2; TRBD1 is a possible D gene (6 bases). Germline V lookup: CDR1 KGHSH, CDR2 LQKENI. V gave up 3 bases and J gave up 4 bases, with 15 bases separating them. The CDR3 has 15 amino acids. The CDR3 sequence is CASSPLLQGPYGYTF. The CDR3 coding sequence is TGTGCCAGCTCACCCCTACTACAGGGACCCTATGGCTACACCTTC.

This clonotype was seen ten or more times. DNA of the CDR3: TGTGCCATCAGTGAGTCGAAAGACAGCCGCACAGATACGCAGTATTTT. This gives the protein CAISESKDSRTDTQYF. The V call is TRBV10-3, the J call TRBJ2-3; tentatively, D is TRBD1 (5 bases). Deletions cut 0 bases from V and 1 base from J, with 11 bases between. This CDR3 is 16 amino acids long. Germline V lookup: CDR1 ENHRY, CDR2 SYGVKD.

There are many counts of this clonotype. The CDR3 spells CASSLAANPGYEQFF. For the CDR3, the DNA is TGTGCCAGCAGCTTAGCAGCAAACCCCGGATATGAGCAGTTCTTC. V and J are TRBV7-9 and TRBJ2-1; D gene ambiguous. The CDR3 loop spans 15 amino acids. V lost 0 bases to trimming and J lost 8 bases, with 14 bases between them. From germline, CDR1 is SEHNR and CDR2 FQNEAQ (reference sequence).

This clonotype was seen ten or more times. The J gene is TRBJ1-1, the V gene TRBV5-1, with D tentatively TRBD1 (6 bases). Germline CDR1 reads SGHRS; CDR2 reads YFSETQ. CDR3 length equals 13 residues. V was shortened by 4 bases and J by 5 bases, with 12 bases between the two germline ends. The CDR3 here is CASSEGGGTEAFF. CDR3 nucleotide sequence: TGCGCCAGCAGCGAAGGGGGGGGAACTGAAGCTTTCTTT.

This clonotype was recorded many times. J is TRBJ2-2 and V is TRBV7-2, with 11 positions matching TRBD2. This CDR3 comprises 15 residues. Germline CDR1 reads SGHTA; CDR2 reads FQGNSA. The junction had 7 bases not matched to a gene; V was cut back by 8 bases and J by 5 bases. As DNA, the CDR3 is TGTGCCAGCGGACCTAGCGGGGGGTGGACCGGGGAGCTGTTTTTT. This encodes CASGPSGGWTGELFF.

This clonotype occurred many times. J is TRBJ2-1 and V is TRBV19, with D possibly being TRBD1 (6 bases). From germline, CDR1 is LNHDA and CDR2 SQIVND (reference sequence). This CDR3 spans 13 amino acids. Deletions cut 4 bases from V and 4 bases from J, with 8 bases between. The CDR3 sequence: CASSTDSYNEQFF. In DNA, the CDR3 is TGTGCCAGTAGTACGGACAGTTACAATGAGCAGTTCTTC.

Ten or more counts support this clonotype. This sequence joins TRBV5-1 and TRBJ2-7, with a weak D call TRBD1 (5 bases). Trimming took off 3 bases at V and 4 bases at J, with 14 bases between the two ends. This CDR3 region has 14 residues. The V gene's germline CDR1 is SGHRS and CDR2 YFSETQ. The CDR3 coding sequence is TGCGCCAGCAGCTCCTCCCCAGGGCCTTACGAGCAGTACTTC. It codes for CASSSSPGPYEQYF.

This clonotype was recorded many times. The gene calls are TRBV7-3 and TRBJ1-3; D uncertain. The CDR3 extends over 14 amino acids. Germline CDR1 is SGHTA and CDR2 is FQGTGA. V lost 4 bases to trimming and J lost 0 bases, with 7 bases between them. CDR3 loop: CASSSTASGNTIYF. In DNA form, the CDR3 reads TGTGCCAGCAGCTCCACCGCCTCTGGAAACACCATATATTTT.

This clonotype was detected many times. The V call is TRBV29-1, the J call TRBJ1-1; D gene unclear. The CDR3 consists of 12 residues. Germline loops: CDR1 SQVTM, CDR2 ANQGSEA. Trimming took off 7 bases at V and 0 bases at J, with 9 bases between the two ends. CDR3 residues: CSASIVNTEAFF. The CDR3 DNA is TGCAGCGCTTCCATCGTGAACACTGAAGCTTTCTTT.

This clonotype was seen at least ten times. The chain links TRBV5-6 to TRBJ2-1; D gene unclear. CDR1 SGHDT and CDR2 YYEEEE come from the germline V gene. There are 11 residues in the CDR3. V lost 0 bases, J lost 10 bases, and 5 bases lay in between. The DNA of the CDR3 is TGTGCCAGCAGCTTGGCCGTGGAGCAGTTCTTC. This codes for CASSLAVEQFF. Full variable domain (outside the CDR3, taken from reference TRBV5-6 and TRBJ2-1): DAGVTQSPTHLIKTRGQQVTLRCSPKSGHDTVSWYQQALGQGPQFIFQYYEEEERQRGNFPDRFSGHQFPNYSSELNVNALLLGDSALYLCASSLAVEQFFGPGTRLTVL.

V is TRBV20-1 and J is TRBJ1-2, with D hard to call. The germline V and J ends were trimmed by 7 bases and 6 bases, with 12 bases remaining between them. This CDR3 is built from 11 residues. Germline V CDR1 and CDR2: DFQATT, SNEGSKA (reference sequence). CDR3 sequence: CSVRGLHGYTF. CDR3 bases: TGCAGTGTTCGCGGACTACATGGCTACACCTTC.

In this sample, this clonotype turned up many times. The V call is TRBV6-2 or TRBV6-3, the J call TRBJ2-7; the D is unclear. CDR1 is MNHEY, CDR2 SVGEGT, per germline. The V end was cut by 2 bases, the J end by 2 bases, with 4 bases between. The length of the CDR3 is 12 residues. CDR3 bases: TGTGCCAGCAGTTACAGCACCTACGAGCAGTACTTC. Its protein is CASSYSTYEQYF.

This clonotype was counted at least ten times. Here the CDR3 reads CASSRSGSSGNTIYF. The CDR3 DNA is TGCGCCAGCAGCCGCAGCGGGTCTTCCGGAAACACCATATATTTT. This chain joins TRBV5-1 and TRBJ1-3; D unresolved. Trimming stripped 4 bases from V and 4 bases from J, with 15 bases between. Germline loops: CDR1 SGHRS, CDR2 YFSETQ. The length of the CDR3 is 15 residues.

This clonotype was picked up many times. V is TRBV12-3 or TRBV12-4 and J is TRBJ2-3; no clear D. CDR3 length equals 15 residues. V lost 2 bases to trimming and J lost 6 bases, with 15 bases between them. The CDR3 loop reads CASSLPRRATDTQYF. DNA for the CDR3: TGTGCCAGCAGTTTACCACGACGTGCCACGGATACGCAGTATTTT.

This clonotype was recorded many times. The chain joins TRBV28 to TRBJ2-1, with D possibly TRBD2 on 6 matching bases. Germline assignment: CDR1 MDHEN and CDR2 SYDVKM. The V end was cut by 6 bases, the J end by 0 bases, with 15 bases between. The CDR3 is 16 amino acids. CDR3 DNA sequence: TGTGCCAGCAGCTCCATAGCGGCTTACTCCTACAATGAGCAGTTCTTC. Translating it yields CASSSIAAYSYNEQFF.

This clonotype was found many times. V usage is TRBV11-2 and J usage is TRBJ2-1, with TRBD2 identical over 7 bases. Germline trimming cut 1 base from V and 9 bases from J; bases unmatched to any gene: 9. The CDR3 has 15 amino acids. Germline loops: CDR1 SGHAT, CDR2 FQNNGV. The CDR3 protein is CASSLGQGREGEQFF. In nucleotides, the CDR3 is TGTGCCAGCAGCTTAGGACAAGGAAGGGAGGGTGAGCAGTTCTTC.

This clonotype has at least ten counts. This chain connects TRBV29-1 to TRBJ2-5; D is perhaps TRBD2 (6 bases). The CDR3 is 12 amino acids. Germline V gene data show CDR1 as SQVTM and CDR2 as ANQGSEA. V was clipped by 6 bases and J by 5 bases, with 13 bases between them. The CDR3 here is CSVLGGGETQYF. The CDR3 region has the DNA TGCAGCGTCCTCGGGGGTGGGGAGACCCAGTACTTC.

This clonotype was seen at least ten times. The CDR3 DNA follows: TGTGCCAGCAGTTACTCGCTAGCGGGGGGAAACGAGCAGTTCTTC. Protein product: CASSYSLAGGNEQFF. The rearrangement joins TRBV6-5 to TRBJ2-1, with 11 bases lining up with TRBD2. V lost 0 bases and J lost 10; bases outside the gene matches: 5. The germline V gene has CDR1 MNHEY and CDR2 SVGAGI. The CDR3 is 15 residues long.

In this sample, this clonotype turned up many times. The rearrangement uses TRBV5-1 and TRBJ2-1, with unresolved D. The V gene lost 0 bases and the J gene lost 7 bases, with 8 bases spanning the gap. The CDR3 extends over 13 amino acids. The germline V gene encodes CDR1 SGHRS and CDR2 YFSETQ. The CDR3 region is CASSLVFRNEQFF. The DNA for the CDR3 is TGCGCCAGCAGCTTGGTTTTTAGAAATGAGCAGTTCTTC.

This clonotype was detected ten times or more. The chain carries TRBV6-2 or TRBV6-3 and TRBJ1-2; 7 nucleotides agree with TRBD1. The V and J ends lost 5 bases and 4 bases, in that order; junction bases with no gene match: 7. This CDR3 has 14 residues. Germline CDR1 is MNHEY and CDR2 is SVGEGT. The chain's CDR3 is CASSHDRVPYGYTF. The CDR3 DNA follows: TGTGCCAGCAGTCACGACAGGGTCCCCTATGGCTACACCTTC.

This clonotype was seen many times. The CDR3 is CSVVAPGESALYGGYTF. In DNA, the CDR3 is TGCAGCGTTGTAGCCCCGGGGGAGTCAGCCCTCTACGGAGGCTACACCTTC. V gene TRBV29-1 combines with J gene TRBJ1-2, with a weak D call TRBD1 (5 bases). The CDR3 totals 17 residues. CDR1 is SQVTM, CDR2 ANQGSEA, per germline. Trimming pared 4 bases from V and 8 bases from J, leaving 29 bases between.

This clonotype was observed many times. This chain connects TRBV10-3 to TRBJ1-2, with 8 bases lining up with TRBD1. The CDR3 contains 17 residues. The germline V gene encodes CDR1 ENHRY and CDR2 SYGVKD. Losses at the gene ends were 6 bases for V and 0 bases for J; bases not matched to a gene: 12. CDR3 sequence (DNA): TGTGCCATCAGCGGGACCGGGACAGGCAGTGCTAACTATGGCTACACCTTC. The encoded protein is CAISGTGTGSANYGYTF.